One sample yielded the 9 T cell receptor beta chains listed below, sequenced in a study of shared clonotypes between healthy human individuals. Using immunoSEQ multiplex PCR, the repertoire was profiled, and TCRdb retains in-frame clones only, with some absent. The sample consists of under 1,100,000 clones, 70% to 80% of them appearing once. The sequencing sample was made of memory CD4+ T cells sorted from blood. Indicated subset: CD45RA-negative fraction. The receptors were gathered from a young man in good health.

J is TRBJ2-7 and V is TRBV15, with D perhaps matching TRBD2 (5 bases). The V end was cut by 0 bases, the J end by 3 bases, with 9 bases between. Germline V lookup: CDR1 LNHNV, CDR2 YYDKDF (reference sequence). The CDR3 spans 14 residues. The CDR3 sequence is CATSRDPEVYEQYF. CDR3 bases: TGTGCCACCAGCAGAGACCCGGAGGTCTACGAGCAGTACTTC.

The chain carries TRBV15 and TRBJ2-3; TRBD2 agrees at 8 bases. The germline CDR1 and CDR2 sequences are LNHNV and YYDKDF (reference sequence). The trim removed 1 base at V and 4 bases at J, leaving 10 bases unmatched. The CDR3 contains 17 residues. The CDR3: CATSRASGSGRSDTQYF. The CDR3 DNA is TGTGCCACCAGCAGAGCAAGCGGGAGTGGTAGATCAGATACGCAGTATTTT. The full variable domain, its missing parts supplied by reference TRBV15 and TRBJ2-3, is DAMVIQNPRYQVTQFGKPVTLSCSQTLNHNVMYWYQQKSSQAPKLLFHYYDKDFNNEADTPDNFQSRRPNTSFCFLDIRSPGLGDTAMYLCATSRASGSGRSDTQYFGPGTRLTVL.

The chain combines TRBV6-5 with TRBJ2-7, with 8 bases fitting TRBD1. The CDR3 totals 15 residues. Germline values: CDR1 MNHEY, CDR2 SVGAGI. V lost 3 bases, J lost 3 bases, and 7 bases stayed unmatched. CDR3 DNA: TGTGCCAGCAGTTATTCCGGACAGGGTGTCTACGAGCAGTACTTC. This codes for CASSYSGQGVYEQYF.

The chain couples TRBV12-5 to TRBJ2-5; D may match TRBD1 or TRBD2 (5 bases each). The V end was cut by 0 bases, the J end by 3 bases, with 14 bases between. This CDR3 spans 16 amino acids. Per the germline V gene, CDR1 is LGHNT and CDR2 is FRNRAP. The CDR3 region has the DNA TGTGCTAGTGGTTTGGTACGACTGGGGGAGAAAGAGACCCAGTACTTC. As protein: CASGLVRLGEKETQYF.

The J gene is TRBJ2-7, the V gene TRBV28; D is uncertain. Trimming left V 4 bases short and J 6 bases short, with 4 bases between. Germline-derived CDR1 and CDR2 are MDHEN and SYDVKM. The CDR3 sequence is 10 residues long. The CDR3 here is CASSSPEQYF. For the CDR3, the DNA is TGTGCCAGCAGTTCCCCCGAGCAGTACTTC.

This chain connects TRBV5-4 to TRBJ2-3, with a weak D call TRBD2 (6 bases). The CDR3 loop spans 15 amino acids. Germline assignment: CDR1 SGHNT and CDR2 YYREEE (reference sequence). Between the trimmed V and J ends, which lost 3 bases and 5 bases, there was a span of 16 bases. The CDR3 loop is CASSSGGEWVDTQYF. In DNA form, the CDR3 reads TGTGCCAGCAGCTCGGGCGGGGAGTGGGTAGATACGCAGTATTTT.

The chain joins TRBV5-6 to TRBJ2-5, with D unresolved. Per germline, CDR1 SGHDT and CDR2 YYEEEE. The CDR3 has 16 amino acids. Trimming shortened V by 2 bases and J by 0 bases, and 14 bases separated the two germline ends. This CDR3 reads CASSLGGRAHQETQYF. The CDR3 DNA sequence: TGTGCCAGCAGCTTAGGCGGTCGGGCGCACCAAGAGACCCAGTACTTC.

The gene calls are TRBV5-1 and TRBJ2-7, with 9 positions matching TRBD1. CDR1 and CDR2 from the germline V gene are SGHRS and YFSETQ. V was clipped by 0 bases and J by 8 bases; unmatched bases: 9. The CDR3 loop spans 15 amino acids. This CDR3 is CASSLDRTGGRQQYF. The CDR3 nucleotides are TGCGCCAGCAGCTTGGATAGAACAGGGGGCCGGCAGCAGTACTTC.

This rearrangement joins TRBV7-6 to TRBJ2-3, with D perhaps matching TRBD2 (5 bases). This CDR3 is 16 amino acids long. The germline gives CDR1 SGHVS, CDR2 FNYEAQ. Trimming stripped 5 bases from V and 1 base from J, with 16 bases between. This chain's CDR3 is CASSPLSGRGTDTQYF. The CDR3 DNA reads as TGTGCCAGCAGCCCCTTGTCGGGAAGAGGCACAGATACGCAGTATTTT.